The sequence of this T cell receptor beta chain was determined in a study of beta chain features in type 1 diabetes. As for the study in general: Similarity in age, gender and cell yields was seen between patients and healthy donors.

V gave up 3 bases and J gave up 4 bases; unmatched junction bases: 11. Germline-derived CDR1 and CDR2 are GTSNPN and SVGIG (reference sequence). This CDR3 spans 16 amino acids. Study results and limitations: All four CD4+ subsets from Type 1 diabetes patients carried moderately but significantly shorter TCRB CDR3s. At VDJ recombination sites, type 1 diabetes patients had fewer insertions and more deleted nucleotides.

This clone was picked up a small number of times. The antigen is unknown. The entirety of the isolated RNA underwent reverse transcription, so expressed TCRB transcripts were sequenced. The table came from immunoSEQ multiplex PCR; TCRdb's copy has only in-frame clones and leaves some out. The top ten clones hold 0.03% to 0.04% of a sample with 630,000 or so clones, about 14% of them seen once. Stem cell-like memory, regulatory, central memory and naive CD4+ cells were sorted via CD45RO/CCR7/CD25/CD127/CD95/CD27. Each population that was sorted was more than 98% pure. This chain uses TRBV30 with TRBJ2-3; 9 nucleotides match TRBD2. The sample was naive CD4+ T cells from blood. The TCR originated in a young man with type 1 diabetes. CDR3 nucleotides: TGTGCCTGGAGCGACTTAGCGGGGGAGGTGGCAGATACGCAGTATTTT. This translates into CAWSDLAGEVADTQYF.